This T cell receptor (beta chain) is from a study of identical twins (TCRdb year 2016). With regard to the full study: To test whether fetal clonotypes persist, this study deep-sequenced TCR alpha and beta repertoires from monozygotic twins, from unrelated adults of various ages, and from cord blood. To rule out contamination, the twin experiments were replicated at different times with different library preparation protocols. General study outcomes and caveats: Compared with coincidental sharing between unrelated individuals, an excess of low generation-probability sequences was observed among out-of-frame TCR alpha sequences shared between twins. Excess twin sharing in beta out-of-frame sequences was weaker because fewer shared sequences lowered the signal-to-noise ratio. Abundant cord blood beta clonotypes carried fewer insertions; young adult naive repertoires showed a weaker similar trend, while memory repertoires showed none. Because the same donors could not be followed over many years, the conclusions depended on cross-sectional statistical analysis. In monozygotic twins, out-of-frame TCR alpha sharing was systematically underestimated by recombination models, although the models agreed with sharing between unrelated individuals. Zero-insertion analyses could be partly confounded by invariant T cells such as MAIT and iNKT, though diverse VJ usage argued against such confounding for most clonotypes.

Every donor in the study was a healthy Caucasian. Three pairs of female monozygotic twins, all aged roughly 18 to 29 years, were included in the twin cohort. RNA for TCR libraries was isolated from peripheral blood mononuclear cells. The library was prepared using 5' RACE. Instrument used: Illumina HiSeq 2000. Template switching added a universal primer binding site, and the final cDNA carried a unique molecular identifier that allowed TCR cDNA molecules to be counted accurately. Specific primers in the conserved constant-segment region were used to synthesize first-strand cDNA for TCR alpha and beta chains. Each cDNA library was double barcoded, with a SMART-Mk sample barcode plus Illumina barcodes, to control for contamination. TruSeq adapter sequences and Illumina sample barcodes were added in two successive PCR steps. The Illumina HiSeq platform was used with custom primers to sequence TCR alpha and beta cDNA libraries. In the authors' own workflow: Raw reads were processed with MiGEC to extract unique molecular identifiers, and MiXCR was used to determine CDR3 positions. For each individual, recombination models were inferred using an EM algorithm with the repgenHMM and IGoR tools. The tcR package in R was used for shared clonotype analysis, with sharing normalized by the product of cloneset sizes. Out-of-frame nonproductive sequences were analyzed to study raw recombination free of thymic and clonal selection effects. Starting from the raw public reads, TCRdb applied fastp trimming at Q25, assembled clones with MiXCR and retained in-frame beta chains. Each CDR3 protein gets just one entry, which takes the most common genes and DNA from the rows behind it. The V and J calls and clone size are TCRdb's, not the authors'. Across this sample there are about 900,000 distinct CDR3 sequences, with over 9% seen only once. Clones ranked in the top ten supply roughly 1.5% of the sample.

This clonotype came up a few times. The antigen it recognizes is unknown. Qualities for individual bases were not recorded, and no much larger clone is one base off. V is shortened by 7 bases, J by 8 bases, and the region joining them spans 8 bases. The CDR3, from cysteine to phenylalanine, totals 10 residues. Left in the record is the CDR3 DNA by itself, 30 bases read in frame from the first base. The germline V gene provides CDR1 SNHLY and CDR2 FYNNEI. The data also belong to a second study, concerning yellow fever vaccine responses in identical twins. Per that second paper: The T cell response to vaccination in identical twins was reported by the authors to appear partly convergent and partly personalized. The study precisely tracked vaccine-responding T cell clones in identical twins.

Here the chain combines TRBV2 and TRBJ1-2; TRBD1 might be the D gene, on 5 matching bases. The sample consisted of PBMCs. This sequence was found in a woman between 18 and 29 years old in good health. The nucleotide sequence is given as TGTGCCAGCACCGGGACCGGCTACACCTTC. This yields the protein CASTGTGYTF. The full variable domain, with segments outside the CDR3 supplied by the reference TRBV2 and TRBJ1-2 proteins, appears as EPEVTQTPSHQVTQMGQEVILRCVPISNHLYFYWYRQILGQKVEFLVSFYNNEISEKSEIFDDQFSVERPDGSNFTLKIRSTKLEDSAMYFCASTGTGYTFGSGTRLTVV.